A single sample gave rise to the 26 T cell receptor beta chains below, sequenced in a study of blood T cell repertoires in COVID-19. Some clones are missing from TCRdb's copy, which holds only in-frame ones; the method was immunoSEQ multiplex PCR. Among around 210,000 clones listed, roughly nine tenths were seen once. Sequencing was done on a sample of peripheral blood. These receptor sequences come from a woman between 70 and 85 years old with acute or convalescent COVID-19.

The chain uses TRBV5-6 and TRBJ1-2, with D maybe TRBD1 (6 bases). V was pared by 4 bases and J by 1 base, with 14 bases between. The CDR3 runs to 15 residues. Germline V lookup: CDR1 SGHDT, CDR2 YYEEEE. Here the CDR3 reads CASSPGQLSNYGYTF. In DNA form, the CDR3 reads TGTGCCAGCAGCCCCGGACAGCTAAGTAACTATGGCTACACCTTC.

This sequence joins TRBV19 and TRBJ2-1; tentative D call: TRBD1 (5 bases). Per germline, CDR1 LNHDA and CDR2 SQIVND (reference sequence). The CDR3 is 15 residues long. V lost 4 bases and J 6 bases, leaving 16 bases between the germline ends. CDR3: CASSSSQGRANEQFF. The DNA of the CDR3 is TGTGCCAGTAGTAGCAGCCAGGGTAGGGCCAATGAGCAGTTCTTC. Full variable domain (remainder filled in from reference TRBV19 and TRBJ2-1): DGGITQSPKYLFRKEGQNVTLSCEQNLNHDAMYWYRQDPGQGLRLIYYSQIVNDFQKGDIAEGYSVSREKKESFPLTVTSAQKNPTAFYLCASSSSQGRANEQFFGPGTRLTVL.

The chain employs TRBV5-6 and TRBJ1-2; D is possibly TRBD1 (5 bases). V lost 0 bases, J lost 10 bases, and 16 bases lay in between. Germline lookup yields CDR1 SGHDT and CDR2 YYEEEE. CDR3 size: 14 residues. CDR3 protein: CASSLGDRLWDYTF. Here the CDR3 DNA reads TGTGCCAGCAGCTTGGGTGACAGATTATGGGACTACACCTTC.

This clone was seen only a few times. The chain couples TRBV19 to TRBJ2-1; TRBD1 agrees at 7 bases. This CDR3 has 14 residues. Trimming took 7 bases from V and 4 from J; bases not matched to a gene: 7. Germline CDR1 is LNHDA and CDR2 is SQIVND (reference sequence). CDR3 protein: CASNPGQNYNEQFF. CDR3 nucleotide sequence: TGTGCCAGTAATCCGGGACAGAATTACAATGAGCAGTTCTTC.

The CDR3 spells CASSHNGIGANVLTF. For the CDR3, the DNA is TGTGCCAGCAGTCACAACGGGATCGGGGCCAACGTCCTGACTTTC. J is TRBJ2-6 and V is TRBV27; tentatively, D is TRBD2 (5 bases). Germline V gene lookup returns CDR1 MNHEY and CDR2 SMNVEV (reference sequence). CDR3 length: 15 amino acids. Trimming took 5 bases from V and 4 from J, leaving 12 bases between them.

This chain links TRBV7-2 with TRBJ2-2, with D perhaps matching TRBD2 (6 bases). The CDR3 loop spans 16 amino acids. CDR1 SGHTA and CDR2 FQGNSA come from the germline V gene. V shed 1 base and J shed 0 bases, with 9 bases lying between them. This chain's CDR3 is CASSLVGGSNTGELFF. CDR3 in DNA: TGTGCCAGCAGCTTAGTCGGGGGATCGAACACCGGGGAGCTGTTTTTT.

The CDR3 region is CASRGRSGYGYTF. The CDR3 DNA follows: TGTGCCAGCAGAGGCAGGTCTGGGTATGGCTACACCTTC. This chain uses TRBV28 with TRBJ1-2; no reliable D call. V was clipped by 6 bases and J by 5 bases, with 13 bases between them. There are 13 residues in the CDR3. The V gene's germline CDR1 is MDHEN and CDR2 SYDVKM.

The chain employs TRBV5-1 and TRBJ2-1; D may be TRBD1 (6 bases). Germline V gene lookup returns CDR1 SGHRS and CDR2 YFSETQ. Trimming stripped 7 bases from V and 9 bases from J, with 20 bases between. This CDR3 region has 14 residues. The DNA for the CDR3 is TGCGCCAGCTGCACAGGGCCCCATGAGAGTGAGCAGTTCTTC. Protein sequence: CASCTGPHESEQFF.

CDR3 sequence reads: CASSQDRTPSHYGYTF. CDR3 DNA: TGTGCCAGCAGCCAAGATCGGACACCGTCCCACTATGGCTACACCTTC. V gene TRBV3-1 (or the pseudogene TRBV3-2) combines with J gene TRBJ1-2; tentatively, D is TRBD1 (5 bases). CDR1 is LGHDT and CDR2 is YNNKEL in the germline V gene (reference sequence). The CDR3 length is 16 residues. The V gene lost 0 bases and the J gene lost 3 bases, with 14 bases spanning the gap.

This clone was seen a single time. The V gene is TRBV7-2, the J gene TRBJ1-1; 7 nucleotides agree with TRBD1. The CDR3 consists of 14 residues. Germline V gene sequence: CDR1 SGHTA, CDR2 FQGNSA. The J segment lost 4 bases and the V segment lost 4 bases, leaving 6 bases of the junction unmatched. The CDR3 DNA follows: TGTGCCAGCAGCTCACAGGGGCAAGGCACTGAAGCTTTCTTT. It codes for CASSSQGQGTEAFF.

The gene calls are TRBV27 and TRBJ2-3, with 15 bases lining up with TRBD2. CDR3 size: 16 residues. Per the germline V gene, CDR1 is MNHEY and CDR2 is SMNVEV (reference sequence). V shed 4 bases, J shed 6 bases, and the junction held 5 bases outside the gene matches. CDR3 DNA: TGTGCCAGCAGTTCCAGGACTAGCGGGAGGGGGGATACGCAGTATTTT. Protein product: CASSSRTSGRGDTQYF.

The table lists this clone with a count of one. CDR3: CASSPTRTGGPYEQYF. In nucleotides, the CDR3 is TGTGCCAGCAGCCCCACTCGGACGGGAGGGCCATACGAGCAGTACTTC. The chain has TRBV12-1 and TRBJ2-7; whether TRBD2, the table's D call, matches the DNA was not checked. TRBV12-1 has pseudogene status. This CDR3 has 16 amino acids.

The chain links TRBV5-1 to TRBJ2-3; TRBD1 agrees at 9 bases. This CDR3 has 14 residues. The germline V gene encodes CDR1 SGHRS and CDR2 YFSETQ. V was clipped by 7 bases and J by 3 bases; unmatched bases: 6. The CDR3, as DNA: TGCGCCAGCGCCTCCGGGACAGGGACAGATACGCAGTATTTT. It encodes CASASGTGTDTQYF.

J is TRBJ2-7 and V is TRBV5-6; 8 bases map to TRBD1. The CDR3 loop spans 16 amino acids. V lost 3 bases and J lost 2; bases outside the gene matches: 10. CDR1 and CDR2 from the germline V gene are SGHDT and YYEEEE. CDR3 sequence (DNA): TGTGCCAGCAGCTCGGGACGGACAGGGTGGACCTACGAGCAGTACTTC. This encodes CASSSGRTGWTYEQYF.

This clone has just one count. The chain carries TRBV7-9 and TRBJ1-2; 9 bases align to TRBD1. The CDR3 spans 14 residues. V lost 5 bases, J lost 7 bases, and 8 bases stayed unmatched. Germline loops: CDR1 SEHNR, CDR2 FQNEAQ (reference sequence). CDR3 nucleotides: TGTGCCAGCAGCGAGGGACAGGGAAGCGTTGGCTACACCTTC. It specifies CASSEGQGSVGYTF.

The V call is TRBV3-1 (or the pseudogene TRBV3-2), the J call TRBJ1-6; 8 nucleotides agree with TRBD1. The CDR3 is made up of 17 amino acids. Unmatched junction bases numbered 11, after V lost 1 base and J lost 9 bases. The germline gives CDR1 LGHDT, CDR2 YNNKEL (reference sequence). CDR3: CASSQGFPGQGVSPLHF. CDR3 DNA sequence: TGTGCCAGCAGCCAAGGGTTCCCTGGACAGGGTGTTTCACCCCTCCACTTT.

This chain connects TRBV6-2 or TRBV6-3 to TRBJ2-5; 8 bases are a match to TRBD1. Germline values: CDR1 MNHEY, CDR2 SVGEGT. V dropped 6 bases and J dropped 3; count of bases not matched to a gene: 6. CDR3 length: 14 residues. The CDR3 DNA sequence: TGTGCCAGCAGCTCACGGACAGGGAAAGAGACCCAGTACTTC. This codes for CASSSRTGKETQYF.

The chain carries TRBV7-9 and TRBJ1-1, with D possibly matching TRBD1 (6 bases). The V and J ends lost 4 bases and 5 bases respectively, with 11 bases between them. The V gene's germline CDR1 is SEHNR and CDR2 FQNEAQ (reference sequence). This CDR3 contains 13 residues. The CDR3 region is CASSSEGGTEAFF. DNA of the CDR3: TGTGCCAGCAGCTCCGAGGGGGGGACTGAAGCTTTCTTT.

The V gene is TRBV9, the J gene TRBJ2-3; D might be TRBD2 (6 bases). V lost 0 bases to trimming and J lost 2 bases, with 13 bases between them. The CDR3 runs to 16 residues. Germline loops: CDR1 SGDLS, CDR2 YYNGEE. Here the CDR3 reads CASSVAEAGITDTQYF. The CDR3 coding sequence is TGTGCCAGCAGCGTAGCTGAGGCGGGAATCACAGATACGCAGTATTTT.

The sample holds one count of this clone. This sequence joins TRBV12-3 or TRBV12-4 and TRBJ1-4, with D unresolved. This CDR3 is built from 11 residues. Trimming left V 3 bases short and J 8 bases short, with 4 bases between. The CDR3 region has the DNA TGTGCCAGCAGTTTGGAGGAAAAACTGTTTTTT. This gives the protein CASSLEEKLFF.

The chain employs TRBV3-1 (or the pseudogene TRBV3-2) and TRBJ2-5; D is perhaps TRBD2 (6 bases). CDR3 length equals 16 residues. V dropped 5 bases and J dropped 5 bases, with 21 bases sitting between them. The V gene's germline CDR1 is LGHDT and CDR2 YNNKEL (reference sequence). CDR3 in DNA: TGTGCCAGCAGCATCCCCGTAGTGGGGGGTCTCGAGACCCAGTACTTC. Residues: CASSIPVVGGLETQYF.

This chain uses TRBV19 with TRBJ1-5; 8 nucleotides agree with TRBD1. Germline values: CDR1 LNHDA, CDR2 SQIVND (reference sequence). CDR3 length equals 14 residues. V gave up 10 bases and J gave up 4 bases; unmatched junction bases: 9. CDR3 bases: TGTGCCACCTGTACAGGGGGTGGAAATCAGCCCCAGCATTTT. It specifies CATCTGGGNQPQHF.

This chain uses TRBV5-6 with TRBJ2-5; TRBD2 agrees at 14 bases. Germline CDR1 and CDR2: SGHDT and YYEEEE. J gave up 4 bases and V 5 bases, and 13 bases lay outside the gene matches. This CDR3 spans 18 amino acids. DNA for the CDR3: TGTGCCAGCAGTTACGGGACTAGCGGGAGAAGGAGGGGAGAGACCCAGTACTTC. This sequence encodes CASSYGTSGRRRGETQYF.

V is TRBV5-1 and J is TRBJ2-7; tentatively, D is TRBD2 (6 bases). Trimming took 0 bases from V and 0 from J, leaving 10 bases between them. This CDR3 contains 15 residues. CDR1 and CDR2 from the germline V gene are SGHRS and YFSETQ. The CDR3 region is CASSLGGTSSYEQYF. The CDR3 DNA follows: TGCGCCAGCAGCTTGGGAGGGACTTCCTCCTACGAGCAGTACTTC.

The chain combines TRBV5-1 with TRBJ2-1; TRBD2 might be the D (5 bases). This CDR3 contains 16 residues. V was pared by 0 bases and J by 4 bases, with 14 bases between. CDR1 and CDR2 (germline): SGHRS, YFSETQ. Here the CDR3 DNA reads TGCGCCAGCAGCTTGGGTACAACGGGGAATTACAATGAGCAGTTCTTC. This translates into CASSLGTTGNYNEQFF. Drawing the rest from reference TRBV5-1 and TRBJ2-1, the complete variable domain is KAGVTQTPRYLIKTRGQQVTLSCSPISGHRSVSWYQQTPGQGLQFLFEYFSETQRNKGNFPGRFSGRQFSNSRSEMNVSTLELGDSALYLCASSLGTTGNYNEQFFGPGTRLTVL.

The CDR3 loop is CASSPSGKFGIEQFF. The CDR3 DNA sequence: TGTGCCAGCAGCCCCTCAGGGAAATTCGGCATCGAGCAGTTCTTC. J is TRBJ2-1 and V is TRBV7-2; the D gene is possibly TRBD1 (5 bases). Deletions cut 5 bases from V and 10 bases from J, with 21 bases between. The germline CDR1 and CDR2 sequences are SGHTA and FQGNSA. This CDR3 region has 15 residues.